Below, 14 T cell receptor beta chains from the same sample are listed, as sequenced in a study of early T cells in non-severe SARS-CoV-2 infection. One entry per CDR3 protein, called by TCRdb with MiXCR from the 5' RACE reads. The sample lists about 27,000 distinct CDR3 sequences, about 4% occurring once. Sequencing used whole blood. These receptors all come from an adult who was a healthcare worker with PCR-confirmed SARS-CoV-2 infection or an uninfected control (not recorded which).

This clonotype has at least ten counts. The chain is built from TRBV15 and TRBJ2-3; D may be TRBD2 (6 bases). The CDR3 consists of 16 residues. The germline CDR1 and CDR2 sequences are LNHNV and YYDKDF (reference sequence). Between the trimmed V and J ends, which lost 0 bases and 3 bases, there was a span of 13 bases. CDR3 amino acids: CATSRDYRSGTDTQYF. The CDR3 nucleotides read TGTGCCACCAGCAGAGATTACCGTAGCGGAACAGATACGCAGTATTTT. The full variable domain, its missing parts supplied by reference TRBV15 and TRBJ2-3, is DAMVIQNPRYQVTQFGKPVTLSCSQTLNHNVMYWYQQKSSQAPKLLFHYYDKDFNNEADTPDNFQSRRPNTSFCFLDIRSPGLGDTAMYLCATSRDYRSGTDTQYFGPGTRLTVL.

CDR3 protein: CASTPPNSSYEQYF. CDR3 nucleotide sequence: TGTGCCAGCACCCCACCGAACTCCTCCTACGAGCAGTACTTC. V gene TRBV21-1 combines with J gene TRBJ2-7. TRBV21-1 is labeled a pseudogene. This CDR3 is built from 14 residues.

This clonotype has only a few counts. V usage is TRBV6-6 and J usage is TRBJ2-1, with 8 bases matching TRBD2. This CDR3 comprises 15 residues. Germline CDR1 MNHNY, CDR2 SVGAGI (reference sequence). Trimming at V came to 6 bases and at J to 8 bases, leaving 12 bases not matched to a gene. CDR3: CASSSRSGSIDEQFF. The DNA of the CDR3 is TGTGCCAGCAGCTCCCGAAGCGGGAGCATCGATGAGCAGTTCTTC.

This chain's CDR3 is CASRSTGGNLNEQFF. CDR3 nucleotide sequence: TGTGCCAGCAGATCGACAGGGGGAAATCTCAATGAGCAGTTCTTC. This chain links TRBV6-2 or TRBV6-3 with TRBJ2-1; 9 bases map to TRBD1. Trimming removed 6 bases from V and 6 bases from J; junction bases left unmatched: 9. CDR1 and CDR2 from the germline V gene are MNHEY and SVGEGT. The CDR3 contains 15 residues.

Ten or more counts support this clonotype. The gene calls are TRBV14 and TRBJ2-2, with unresolved D. Trimming shortened V by 3 bases and J by 1 base, and 9 bases separated the two germline ends. The CDR3 spans 15 residues. CDR1 SGHDN and CDR2 FVKESK come from the germline V gene. The CDR3, as DNA: TGTGCCAGCAGCCAGTACAGAGAGAACACCGGGGAGCTGTTTTTT. This encodes CASSQYRENTGELFF.

In its sample, this clonotype was seen a few times. V usage is TRBV12-5 and J usage is TRBJ1-5, with D maybe TRBD1 (6 bases). Germline values: CDR1 LGHNT, CDR2 FRNRAP. The V end was cut by 3 bases, the J end by 0 bases, with 12 bases between. The CDR3 sequence is 16 residues long. The DNA for the CDR3 is TGTGCTAGTGGTTTAGGGGGACTTCTTAGCAATCAGCCCCAGCATTTT. Translated: CASGLGGLLSNQPQHF.

The rearrangement joins TRBV6-2 or TRBV6-3 to TRBJ2-7; TRBD2 aligns across 14 bases. The CDR3 is 16 residues long. V shed 4 bases and J 4 bases; nucleotides not matched to a gene: 6. In germline, CDR1 is MNHEY, CDR2 SVGEGT. Here the CDR3 DNA reads TGTGCCAGCAGTTCCCCGGGGACTAGCGGGAGTTACGAGCAGTACTTC. This codes for CASSSPGTSGSYEQYF.

This clonotype has a count of ten or more. The genes are TRBV10-1 and TRBJ2-7; 9 bases match TRBD2. Germline V lookup: CDR1 WNHNN, CDR2 SYGVQD (reference sequence). V lost 4 bases and J lost 1; bases outside the gene matches: 2. The CDR3 spans 14 residues. Here the CDR3 reads CASSASGISYEQYF. CDR3 bases: TGCGCCAGCAGTGCTAGCGGGATATCCTACGAGCAGTACTTC.

This clonotype was counted a few times. The chain links TRBV11-2 to TRBJ2-5, with D hard to call. The V end was cut by 0 bases, the J end by 4 bases, with 9 bases between. This CDR3 region has 14 residues. Germline values: CDR1 SGHAT, CDR2 FQNNGV. The chain's CDR3 is CASSLEVASETQYF. In nucleotides, the CDR3 is TGTGCCAGCAGCTTAGAAGTAGCCTCAGAGACCCAGTACTTC.

This clonotype was counted between two and nine times. The V and J genes are TRBV21-1 and TRBJ2-7; TRBD2 was called by the table and not checked on the DNA. TRBV21-1 is annotated as a pseudogene. The CDR3 totals 12 residues. CDR3: CASSTSSEGQYF. In nucleotides, the CDR3 is TGTGCCAGCAGCACCTCTAGCGAGGGGCAGTACTTC.

This clonotype was seen once. Given a much more abundant clone one base away, this may be a read error. The chain recombines TRBV13 with TRBJ2-7, with 11 bases matching TRBD2. The CDR3 is 14 amino acids. V gave up 5 bases and J gave up 4 bases; unmatched junction bases: 4. From germline, CDR1 is PRHDT and CDR2 FYEKMQ (reference sequence). CDR3: CASSPLAGEYEQYF. The CDR3 DNA reads as TGTGCCAGCAGCCCACTAGCGGGAGAGTACGAGCAGTACTTC.

This clonotype was observed at least ten times. This sequence joins TRBV20-1 and TRBJ2-2; the D gene is possibly TRBD1 (5 bases). Trimming left V 6 bases short and J 4 bases short, with 9 bases between. The CDR3 covers 12 residues. The germline CDR1 and CDR2 sequences are DFQATT and SNEGSKA (reference sequence). CDR3 nucleotides: TGCAGTGCCCAGACAGCCACCGGGGAGCTGTTTTTT. Protein: CSAQTATGELFF.

In its sample, this clonotype was seen many times. J is TRBJ1-5 and V is TRBV14; D gene unclear. The CDR3 sequence is 13 residues long. CDR1 and CDR2 (germline): SGHDN, FVKESK. Trimming took 0 bases from V and 4 from J, leaving 4 bases between them. CDR3 residues: CASSQERNQPQHF. CDR3 coding DNA: TGTGCCAGCAGCCAAGAGAGAAATCAGCCCCAGCATTTT.

This clonotype showed up many times. The J gene is TRBJ2-4, the V gene TRBV21-1; no check of the table's D call, TRBD1, against the DNA was made. TRBV21-1 is tagged as a pseudogene. The CDR3 length is 17 residues. CDR3 in DNA: TGTGCCAGCAGCTCCGGAGGAGACAGGGGTAATGGGGGCATTCAGTACTTC. This gives the protein CASSSGGDRGNGGIQYF.